What follows are 31 T cell receptor beta chains derived from one specimen sequenced in a study of identical twins. Using its own MiXCR run on the 5' RACE reads, TCRdb lists one record per CDR3 protein. The sample has under 900,000 distinct CDR3 sequences, 9% to 15% seen once. These same records also appear under a second study, on yellow fever vaccine responses in identical twins.

The sequenced sample consisted of PBMCs. The receptors were sampled from a young woman in good health.

This chain joins TRBV28 and TRBJ2-5; no firm D call. Germline CDR1 and CDR2: MDHEN and SYDVKM. With 2 bases removed from V and 4 bases from J, the gap between germline ends came to 11 bases. The CDR3 length is 14 residues. The DNA of the CDR3 is TGTGCCAGCAGTTTAATATGGGGTCGAGAGACCCAGTACTTC. Amino acids: CASSLIWGRETQYF.

This clonotype was seen more than once but under ten times. The chain carries TRBV19 and TRBJ1-5; weak D call: TRBD1 (5 bases). The V end was cut by 3 bases, the J end by 2 bases, with 8 bases between. The CDR3 has 14 residues. Germline values: CDR1 LNHDA, CDR2 SQIVND (reference sequence). The CDR3, as DNA: TGTGCCAGTAGTATGCAGACAGGCAATCAGCCCCAGCATTTT. Encoded protein: CASSMQTGNQPQHF.

The chain has TRBV14 and TRBJ2-3, with a possible D match to TRBD2 (5 bases). CDR1 and CDR2 from the germline V gene are SGHDN and FVKESK. CDR3 length: 17 residues. Trimming stripped 0 bases from V and 4 bases from J, with 17 bases between. The CDR3 sequence is CASSQDTRRVFPDTQYF. The CDR3 region has the DNA TGTGCCAGCAGCCAAGACACTCGGCGGGTTTTCCCAGATACGCAGTATTTT.

This sequence joins TRBV29-1 and TRBJ2-2; D is undetermined. Trimming cost V 4 bases and J 2 bases, with 11 bases left between them. Germline assignment: CDR1 SQVTM and CDR2 ANQGSEA. The CDR3 covers 14 residues. In DNA, the CDR3 is TGCAGCGTTGGCCGAAGTTACAACACCGGGGAGCTGTTTTTT. Translated: CSVGRSYNTGELFF.

Only a few counts were recorded for this clonotype. The J gene is TRBJ2-1, the V gene TRBV21-1; TRBD2 is the table's D call, not checked against the DNA. TRBV21-1 counts as a pseudogene. This CDR3 is 19 amino acids long. CDR3 in DNA: TGTGCCAGCAGCATCGGAGGGACTAGCGGTCCCCTCTCCTACAATGAGCAGTTCTTC. Amino acid sequence: CASSIGGTSGPLSYNEQFF.

The table lists this clonotype with a few counts. V and J are TRBV29-1 and TRBJ2-1; 9 nucleotides align to TRBD1. With 6 bases clipped from V and 7 bases from J, the junction kept 4 bases outside the gene matches. This CDR3 has 12 amino acids. Germline CDR1 is SQVTM and CDR2 is ANQGSEA. CDR3 amino acids: CSVGTGRNEQFF. The CDR3 DNA follows: TGCAGCGTGGGGACAGGGAGAAATGAGCAGTTCTTC.

The chain employs TRBV12-5 and TRBJ2-3; the D gene is possibly TRBD1 (6 bases). Germline V gene lookup returns CDR1 LGHNT and CDR2 FRNRAP. V lost 6 bases and J lost 2, with 12 bases in between. The CDR3 length is 14 residues. CDR3 region: CASGADRLTDTQYF. The CDR3 nucleotides read TGTGCTAGTGGGGCCGACAGGCTCACAGATACGCAGTATTTT.

This clonotype was picked up a small number of times. V is TRBV28 and J is TRBJ1-4, with D unresolved. The germline gives CDR1 MDHEN, CDR2 SYDVKM. The CDR3 is 13 residues long. With 5 bases removed from V and 7 bases from J, the gap between germline ends came to 11 bases. This chain's CDR3 is CASSPLGAEKLFF. CDR3 in DNA: TGTGCCAGCAGTCCACTCGGCGCTGAAAAACTGTTTTTT.

This clonotype was seen a few times. The V gene is TRBV7-9, the J gene TRBJ2-5; D not resolved. Germline-derived CDR1 and CDR2 are SEHNR and FQNEAQ (reference sequence). The CDR3 is 15 amino acids. V shed 1 base and J shed 0 bases, with 9 bases lying between them. The chain's CDR3 is CASSLGRQDQETQYF. CDR3 coding DNA: TGTGCCAGCAGCTTAGGCCGGCAAGACCAAGAGACCCAGTACTTC.

This clonotype was seen many times. The chain uses TRBV5-1 and TRBJ2-3, with D maybe TRBD1 (6 bases). V lost 4 bases and J lost 0, with 9 bases in between. This CDR3 contains 14 residues. Germline V gives CDR1 SGHRS, CDR2 YFSETQ. The CDR3 is CASSKDSSTDTQYF. The CDR3 bases are TGCGCCAGCAGCAAGGACAGTAGCACAGATACGCAGTATTTT.

The chain employs TRBV11-2 and TRBJ2-5; TRBD1 aligns across 9 bases. The CDR3 covers 19 residues. Germline trimming cut 2 bases from V and 4 bases from J; bases unmatched to any gene: 17. CDR1 and CDR2 from the germline V gene are SGHAT and FQNNGV. The CDR3, as DNA: TGTGCCAGCAGCTTACTTCCGGGACAGGGTCTCTTAAAGTCAGAGACCCAGTACTTC. Translation gives CASSLLPGQGLLKSETQYF.

A few counts support this clonotype. The chain has TRBV5-6 and TRBJ2-5; D possibly corresponds to TRBD2 (7 bases). Germline CDR1 is SGHDT and CDR2 is YYEEEE. V dropped 4 bases and J dropped 5 bases, with 27 bases sitting between them. The CDR3 is 18 amino acids. CDR3 in DNA: TGTGCCAGCAGCCCCCCCACGGGGGGCCCTAGTTTCCTGGAGACCCAGTACTTC. Its translation: CASSPPTGGPSFLETQYF.

The chain recombines TRBV7-9 with TRBJ2-2; 7 bases map to TRBD1. Germline V gene sequence: CDR1 SEHNR, CDR2 FQNEAQ (reference sequence). CDR3 length equals 14 residues. V lost 5 bases and J lost 7; bases outside the gene matches: 7. The DNA for the CDR3 is TGTGCCAGCAGCGCCGACAGGGACCTCGGGGAGCTGTTTTTT. This gives the protein CASSADRDLGELFF.

This clonotype was recorded a few times. The chain combines TRBV18 with TRBJ2-2; weak D call: TRBD1 (5 bases). The CDR3 runs to 15 residues. In germline, CDR1 is KGHSH, CDR2 LQKENI. V was trimmed by 5 bases and J by 2 bases, leaving 12 bases between them. The CDR3: CASSSTAINTGELFF. CDR3 DNA: TGTGCCAGCTCATCGACAGCCATAAACACCGGGGAGCTGTTTTTT. Drawing the rest from reference TRBV18 and TRBJ2-2, the complete variable domain is NAGVMQNPRHLVRRRGQEARLRCSPMKGHSHVYWYRQLPEEGLKFMVYLQKENIIDESGMPKERFSAEFPKEGPSILRIQQVVRGDSAAYFCASSSTAINTGELFFGEGSRLTVL.

The chain recombines TRBV10-1 with TRBJ2-1; 11 bases match TRBD2. The germline V gene has CDR1 WNHNN and CDR2 SYGVQD (reference sequence). The CDR3 covers 16 residues. V gave up 4 bases and J gave up 4 bases; unmatched junction bases: 6. CDR3 bases: TGCGCCAGCAGTGGAGTGGGACTAGCGGAGTACAATGAGCAGTTCTTC. This sequence encodes CASSGVGLAEYNEQFF.

The rearrangement uses TRBV3-1 and TRBJ1-1; the D gene is possibly TRBD1 (6 bases). The germline V gene encodes CDR1 LGHDT and CDR2 YNNKEL (reference sequence). Trimming took off 10 bases at V and 1 base at J, with 13 bases between the two ends. The CDR3 contains 13 residues. The CDR3 DNA follows: TGTGCCACCGGGGGGGCTCGGAACACTGAAGCTTTCTTT. Its translation: CATGGARNTEAFF. Using reference TRBV3-1 and TRBJ1-1 for the parts outside the CDR3, the full variable domain is DTAVSQTPKYLVTQMGNDKSIKCEQNLGHDTMYWYKQDSKKFLKIMFSYNNKELIINETVPNRFSPKSPDKAHLNLHINSLELGDSAVYFCATGGARNTEAFFGQGTRLTVV.

This clonotype occurred a few times. The chain employs TRBV10-3 and TRBJ1-3, with 7 bases that match TRBD1. V trimming: 10 bases; J trimming: 3 bases; junction bases outside the gene matches: 6. CDR1 and CDR2 from the germline V gene are ENHRY and SYGVKD. This CDR3 comprises 13 residues. The CDR3, as DNA: TGTGCCACTACGGGACAGATTGGAAACACCATATATTTT. Residues: CATTGQIGNTIYF.

The chain couples TRBV7-6 to TRBJ2-2; possible D gene TRBD1, 5 bases. The V end was cut by 2 bases, the J end by 0 bases, with 13 bases between. The length of the CDR3 is 17 residues. Per the germline V gene, CDR1 is SGHVS and CDR2 is FNYEAQ. The CDR3 DNA follows: TGTGCCAGCAGCTTAACAGGATTAAGACCGAACACCGGGGAGCTGTTTTTT. This translates into CASSLTGLRPNTGELFF. Supplemented by reference TRBV7-6 and TRBJ2-2, the full variable domain reads GAGVSQSPRYKVTKRGQDVALRCDPISGHVSLYWYRQALGQGPEFLTYFNYEAQQDKSGLPNDRFSAERPEGSISTLTIQRTEQRDSAMYRCASSLTGLRPNTGELFFGEGSRLTVL.

This clonotype was counted between two and nine times. This chain joins TRBV20-1 and TRBJ2-1; 7 positions match TRBD2. The V segment lost 2 bases and the J segment 7 bases; nucleotides outside the gene matches: 17. Germline V gene sequence: CDR1 DFQATT, CDR2 SNEGSKA (reference sequence). CDR3 length: 17 residues. The CDR3 region is CSARPPAGGRSSNEQFF. In DNA, the CDR3 is TGCAGTGCTAGACCCCCTGCGGGCGGGAGATCTTCGAATGAGCAGTTCTTC.

The J gene is TRBJ2-1, the V gene TRBV4-1; D remains unclear. Per the germline V gene, CDR1 is MGHRA and CDR2 is YSYEKL. CDR3 size: 16 residues. V was shortened by 1 base and J by 8 bases, with 18 bases between the two germline ends. The CDR3 spells CASSQAYVNLVDEQFF. The CDR3 region has the DNA TGCGCCAGCAGCCAAGCCTACGTGAACCTCGTCGATGAGCAGTTCTTC.

This clonotype was seen only a few times. The chain couples TRBV12-3 or TRBV12-4 to TRBJ1-5; D is uncertain. Deletions cut 11 bases from V and 2 bases from J, with 16 bases between. This CDR3 comprises 14 residues. The CDR3 nucleotides read TGTGCCTCACCGGGAGGGCAGGGCAATCAGCCCCAGCATTTT. Translation: CASPGGQGNQPQHF.

This clonotype was recorded a few times. The chain couples TRBV10-3 to TRBJ1-6; 9 nucleotides align to TRBD1. Germline CDR1 reads ENHRY; CDR2 reads SYGVKD. J gave up 10 bases and V 2 bases, and 6 bases lay outside the gene matches. This CDR3 has 15 amino acids. CDR3 in amino acids: CAISEGGTGQSPLHF. CDR3 in DNA: TGTGCCATCAGTGAGGGGGGGACAGGGCAGTCACCCCTCCACTTT.

This clonotype was picked up many times. The CDR3 DNA reads TGTGCCAGCAGCTTAGGACTAGCGGGAGGATACAATGAGCAGTTCTTC. This sequence encodes CASSLGLAGGYNEQFF. The rearrangement links TRBV28 to TRBJ2-1; 14 positions match TRBD2. Germline loops: CDR1 MDHEN, CDR2 SYDVKM. With V trimmed by 6 bases and J by 4 bases, 5 bases remained unmatched. This CDR3 has 16 residues.

The CDR3 is CASSLLSGRGTDTQYF. The CDR3 DNA sequence: TGCGCCAGCAGCCTGCTTAGCGGGCGGGGCACAGATACGCAGTATTTT. The rearrangement uses TRBV5-1 and TRBJ2-3; TRBD2 matches at 7 bases. In germline, CDR1 is SGHRS, CDR2 YFSETQ. The CDR3 totals 16 residues. Unmatched junction bases numbered 9, after V lost 4 bases and J lost 1 base.

This clonotype appeared a few times. The V gene is TRBV20-1, the J gene TRBJ2-7, with D maybe TRBD1 (6 bases). V lost 0 bases, J lost 3 bases, and 18 bases lay in between. The CDR3 extends over 16 amino acids. Per the germline V gene, CDR1 is DFQATT and CDR2 is SNEGSKA (reference sequence). CDR3 amino acids: CSARDLGAGAHYEQYV. Here the CDR3 DNA reads TGCAGTGCTAGAGATTTGGGGGCAGGGGCTCACTACGAGCAGTACGTC.

The V and J genes are TRBV2 and TRBJ1-3; D remains unclear. The CDR3 runs 17 residues. Per germline, CDR1 SNHLY and CDR2 FYNNEI. Trimming took 2 bases from V and 0 from J, leaving 14 bases between them. The CDR3 DNA is TGTGCCAGCAGTGAAAGTTTCAGCTCATACTCTGGAAACACCATATATTTT. Residues: CASSESFSSYSGNTIYF.

V gene TRBV6-1 combines with J gene TRBJ2-1, with 9 bases lining up with TRBD2. The CDR3 is made up of 13 amino acids. J was trimmed by 9 bases and V by 4 bases; bases with no gene match: 4. Germline-derived CDR1 and CDR2 are MNHNS and SASEGT. CDR3 bases: TGTGCCAGCAGTGGGGGACTAGCTCTTGAGCAGTTCTTC. It is translated as CASSGGLALEQFF.

The chain employs TRBV7-2 and TRBJ2-7; TRBD2 matches at 8 bases. With V trimmed by 1 base and J by 2 bases, 1 base remained unmatched. Per the germline V gene, CDR1 is SGHTA and CDR2 is FQGNSA. The CDR3 is made up of 14 amino acids. The CDR3 coding sequence is TGTGCCAGCAGCTTAGAACTAGCGGCCTACGAGCAGTACTTC. This encodes CASSLELAAYEQYF.

This clonotype was seen a handful of times. The rearrangement links TRBV12-3 or TRBV12-4 to TRBJ2-5; D uncertain. Trimming took off 7 bases at V and 1 base at J, with 10 bases between the two ends. This CDR3 is 13 amino acids long. The CDR3 sequence: CASKFSSQETQYF. CDR3 nucleotides: TGTGCCAGCAAGTTTAGCAGCCAAGAGACCCAGTACTTC.

A few counts support this clonotype. The V and J genes are TRBV19 and TRBJ1-4; perhaps TRBD1 as D (5 bases). CDR3 length: 14 residues. V shed 0 bases and J shed 13 bases, with 15 bases lying between them. In germline, CDR1 is LNHDA, CDR2 SQIVND (reference sequence). The CDR3 nucleotides are TGTGCCAGTAGTATAGACCTCGGGACCCCAGGACTGTTTTTT. Its translation: CASSIDLGTPGLFF.

This clonotype was observed a handful of times. This rearrangement joins TRBV6-1 to TRBJ2-7, with 9 bases lining up with TRBD1. CDR3 length: 13 residues. Germline CDR1 and CDR2: MNHNS and SASEGT. Trimming cost V 6 bases and J 6 bases; bases outside gene matches: 6. The chain's CDR3 is CASRRDRVTEQYV. CDR3 DNA: TGTGCCAGCAGACGGGACAGGGTGACCGAGCAGTACGTC.